This T cell receptor beta chain came from a study of T cells in Graves' hyperthyroidism and ophthalmopathy. The source material, RNA transcripts, was used to amplify TCR beta CDR3 regions. During a first-round RT-PCR of the TCR CDR3, the HTBI primer set was used. MiXCR, applied by TCRdb to the multiplex PCR reads, yields one record per CDR3 protein. The sample records 690,000 or so distinct CDR3 sequences, approximately 19% being singletons. CDR1 and CDR2 from the germline V gene are SGHDT and YYEEEE. This CDR3 has 14 residues. V was pared by 2 bases and J by 7 bases, with 16 bases between. The origin of this receptor is a woman aged 45-60 years with Graves' hyperthyroidism that later progressed to Graves' ophthalmopathy. V is TRBV5-6 and J is TRBJ2-7; the D gene is possibly TRBD2 (5 bases). Sample: blood. CDR3 in DNA: TGTGCCAGCAGCTTTCGACGGCAGACGGGGGAGCAGTACTTC. Translating gives CASSFRRQTGEQYF.